Shown below are 27 T cell receptor beta chains from a single sample sequenced in a study of OX40 agonist ivuxolimab in advanced cancers. Produced via immunoSEQ multiplex PCR; TCRdb's table is partial and in-frame only. Among 55,000 to 85,000 clones listed, about 86% were seen once. The sequences come from CD4+ or CD8+ T cells sorted from blood, collected in a trial of the OX40 agonist ivuxolimab. The receptors stem from an adult with an advanced solid tumor such as melanoma, head and neck, liver or kidney cancer.

The rearrangement joins TRBV7-9 to TRBJ1-4, with no clear D. Trimming removed 3 bases from V and 6 bases from J, with 8 bases in between. The germline V gene encodes CDR1 SEHNR and CDR2 FQNEAQ (reference sequence). The length of the CDR3 is 13 residues. In DNA form, the CDR3 reads TGTGCCAGCAGCTTTGACCCATATGAAAAACTGTTTTTT. It specifies CASSFDPYEKLFF.

The chain recombines TRBV10-3 with TRBJ2-7; TRBD2 aligns across 13 bases. In germline, CDR1 is ENHRY, CDR2 SYGVKD. CDR3 length: 16 amino acids. V lost 0 bases to trimming and J lost 2 bases; unmatched junction nucleotides: 1. The CDR3 loop is CAISESTSGRPYEQYF. The CDR3, as DNA: TGTGCCATCAGTGAGTCGACTAGCGGGAGGCCCTACGAGCAGTACTTC.

CDR3 amino acids: CASSRRPKEYEQYF. The CDR3 DNA sequence: TGCGCCAGCAGCCGCCGCCCAAAGGAATACGAGCAGTACTTC. V is TRBV4-3 and J is TRBJ2-7, with unresolved D. This CDR3 has 14 residues. V gave up 4 bases and J gave up 4 bases, with 14 bases separating them. Germline CDR1 and CDR2: LGHNA and YSLEER.

This clone appeared once. The chain is built from TRBV15 and TRBJ1-1, with D unresolved. Germline values: CDR1 LNHNV, CDR2 YYDKDF (reference sequence). The CDR3 has 14 residues. Trimming took 5 bases from V and 3 from J, leaving 13 bases between them. The CDR3 sequence: CATSGHTLDTEAFF. The CDR3, as DNA: TGTGCCACCAGCGGGCATACCCTGGACACTGAAGCTTTCTTT.

The rearrangement links TRBV25-1 to TRBJ1-1, with D unresolved. The germline V gene has CDR1 MGHDK and CDR2 SYGVNS. This CDR3 is built from 14 residues. Trimming pared 1 base from V and 4 bases from J, leaving 10 bases between. CDR3 nucleotide sequence: TGTGCCAGCAGTGAATGGGGTGGGAGCACTGAAGCTTTCTTT. It specifies CASSEWGGSTEAFF.

This clone showed up just a few times. The rearrangement joins TRBV7-2 to TRBJ1-3, with D unresolved. Trimming removed 1 base at V and 4 bases at J, with 11 bases between. In germline, CDR1 is SGHTA, CDR2 FQGNSA. The CDR3 length is 15 residues. The CDR3, as DNA: TGTGCCAGCAGCTTAGGGGTGGGATCCGGAAACACCATATATTTT. Its translation is CASSLGVGSGNTIYF.

This chain uses TRBV6-5 with TRBJ2-2; D ambiguous. V gave up 4 bases and J gave up 3 bases, with 9 bases separating them. The CDR3 sequence is 14 residues long. The germline V gene encodes CDR1 MNHEY and CDR2 SVGAGI. The CDR3, as DNA: TGTGCCAGCAGTTCCAGGTTGGACACCGGGGAGCTGTTTTTT. As protein: CASSSRLDTGELFF.

The rearrangement uses TRBV5-1 and TRBJ2-7; the match to TRBD1 covers 9 bases. From germline, CDR1 is SGHRS and CDR2 YFSETQ. Trimming took 5 bases from V and 4 from J; bases not matched to a gene: 10. This CDR3 spans 15 amino acids. The CDR3 loop reads CASRTTGQGTYEQYF. The CDR3 DNA sequence: TGCGCCAGCAGGACAACGGGACAGGGCACATACGAGCAGTACTTC.

The chain uses TRBV21-1 and TRBJ2-7; the listed D gene, TRBD2, was not tested against the DNA. TRBV21-1 is annotated as a pseudogene. This CDR3 is 18 amino acids long. The CDR3 spells CASSKISASGRRPYEQYF. The CDR3 bases are TGTGCCAGCAGCAAAATCTCGGCTAGCGGGAGGAGACCTTACGAGCAGTACTTC.

The chain carries TRBV11-3 and TRBJ1-3; the D is unclear. The CDR3 is 13 residues long. Germline V gene sequence: CDR1 SGHNT, CDR2 YENEEA. Trimming removed 2 bases from V and 7 bases from J, with 9 bases in between. The CDR3 here is CASSLNPGNTIYF. The DNA of the CDR3 is TGTGCCAGCAGCTTAAACCCGGGGAACACCATATATTTT. Full variable domain (remainder filled in from reference TRBV11-3 and TRBJ1-3): EAGVVQSPRYKIIEKKQPVAFWCNPISGHNTLYWYLQNLGQGPELLIRYENEEAVDDSQLPKDRFSAERLKGVDSTLKIQPAELGDSAVYLCASSLNPGNTIYFGEGSWLTVV.

The chain uses TRBV7-2 and TRBJ2-7, with TRBD1 identical over 7 bases. Trimming at V came to 5 bases and at J to 3 bases, leaving 1 base not matched to a gene. The CDR3 covers 12 residues. Per the germline V gene, CDR1 is SGHTA and CDR2 is FQGNSA. CDR3 in amino acids: CASSRQGYEQYF. CDR3 sequence (DNA): TGTGCCAGCAGCCGACAGGGCTACGAGCAGTACTTC.

The chain joins TRBV5-6 to TRBJ1-1; TRBD1 is a possible D gene (5 bases). The germline CDR1 and CDR2 sequences are SGHDT and YYEEEE. V gave up 0 bases and J gave up 3 bases, with 15 bases separating them. CDR3 size: 16 residues. Here the CDR3 reads CASSLAMGGWDTEAFF. In nucleotides, the CDR3 is TGTGCCAGCAGCTTGGCCATGGGGGGTTGGGACACTGAAGCTTTCTTT.

This chain connects TRBV7-9 to TRBJ1-1; D remains ambiguous. V was shortened by 6 bases and J by 1 base, with 9 bases between the two germline ends. This CDR3 contains 13 residues. Germline lookup yields CDR1 SEHNR and CDR2 FQNEAQ (reference sequence). DNA of the CDR3: TGTGCCAGCAGTGCTACAGCGAACACTGAAGCTTTCTTT. It codes for CASSATANTEAFF.

This clone was detected only a few times. The chain carries TRBV30 and TRBJ2-7; D not resolved. The V and J ends lost 2 bases and 2 bases respectively, with 4 bases between them. The germline CDR1 and CDR2 sequences are GTSNPN and SVGIG (reference sequence). The CDR3 sequence is 11 residues long. The CDR3 loop is CAWSNTYEQYF. The DNA for the CDR3 is TGTGCCTGGAGTAACACCTACGAGCAGTACTTC.

This rearrangement joins TRBV6-1 to TRBJ2-2; D perhaps matches TRBD1 (5 bases). The V end lost 0 bases, the J end lost 7 bases, and 12 bases lay between the germline ends. This CDR3 comprises 15 residues. The V gene's germline CDR1 is MNHNS and CDR2 SASEGT. The DNA for the CDR3 is TGTGCCAGCAGTGAAGCCGGCAGGGCAGGCGGGGAGCTGTTTTTT. It encodes CASSEAGRAGGELFF.

The chain couples TRBV5-1 to TRBJ1-3; maybe TRBD1 (6 bases). CDR1 is SGHRS, CDR2 YFSETQ, per germline. The CDR3 consists of 15 residues. Trimming removed 4 bases from V and 2 bases from J, with 13 bases in between. DNA of the CDR3: TGCGCCAGCAGCATCACAGGGAGGCCTGGAAACACCATATATTTT. Protein product: CASSITGRPGNTIYF.

The rearrangement uses TRBV7-6 and TRBJ2-5, with D perhaps TRBD2 (5 bases). The CDR3 contains 13 residues. Trimming cost V 4 bases and J 5 bases, with 11 bases left between them. From germline, CDR1 is SGHVS and CDR2 FNYEAQ. This CDR3 reads CASSSDFRETQYF. The CDR3 DNA reads TGTGCCAGCAGCTCGGACTTTCGGGAGACCCAGTACTTC.

The V gene is TRBV2, the J gene TRBJ1-1, with a tentative D call TRBD1 (6 bases). CDR1 and CDR2 from the germline V gene are SNHLY and FYNNEI. The CDR3 sequence is 14 residues long. V lost 3 bases to trimming and J lost 2 bases, with 10 bases between them. The CDR3 DNA is TGTGCCAGCAGTGAGAACAGGGAAAACACTGAAGCTTTCTTT. Residues: CASSENRENTEAFF.

V and J are TRBV28 and TRBJ1-2; D remains unclear. Germline V gene lookup returns CDR1 MDHEN and CDR2 SYDVKM. The CDR3 covers 15 residues. The V gene lost 6 bases and the J gene lost 2 bases, with 16 bases spanning the gap. The CDR3 sequence: CASSPSGVQNYGYTF. In DNA form, the CDR3 reads TGTGCCAGCAGCCCCTCCGGCGTCCAGAACTATGGCTACACCTTC.

This sequence joins TRBV7-6 and TRBJ2-1, with TRBD2 matching over 8 bases. The V gene end was trimmed by 1 base and the J gene end by 5 bases; junction bases not matched to a gene: 13. Per the germline V gene, CDR1 is SGHVS and CDR2 is FNYEAQ. This CDR3 is 18 amino acids long. The CDR3 bases are TGTGCCAGCAGCTTAGACTCGTTCGGGACTAGGAGCCACAATGAGCAGTTCTTC. Protein sequence: CASSLDSFGTRSHNEQFF.

The rearrangement links TRBV27 to TRBJ1-1; tentative D call: TRBD1 (5 bases). CDR3 length: 16 amino acids. The germline V gene has CDR1 MNHEY and CDR2 SMNVEV (reference sequence). The V gene lost 8 bases and the J gene lost 4 bases, with 23 bases spanning the gap. The CDR3 region is CASRGLPGGLGTEAFF. The CDR3 coding sequence is TGTGCCAGCCGAGGACTCCCCGGGGGATTGGGCACTGAAGCTTTCTTT.

The chain recombines TRBV11-1 with TRBJ2-7; 11 bases are a match to TRBD2. J lost 6 bases, V lost 3 bases, and 4 bases had no gene match. Looked up from germline, CDR1 is SGHAT and CDR2 is FQDESV (reference sequence). The CDR3 runs to 14 residues. The CDR3 bases are TGTGCCAGCAGCTTTACTAGCGGGAGCCCCGAGCAGTACTTC. It translates to CASSFTSGSPEQYF.

J is TRBJ1-5 and V is TRBV28, with 7 bases matching TRBD1. This CDR3 spans 15 amino acids. Germline lookup yields CDR1 MDHEN and CDR2 SYDVKM. Germline trimming cut 8 bases from V and 4 bases from J; bases unmatched to any gene: 11. CDR3 DNA: TGTGCCAGCCTCTCAGGAGGGGGCCATAATCAGCCCCAGCATTTT. Protein product: CASLSGGGHNQPQHF.

CDR3 nucleotides: TGCGCCAGCAGCCCTCGAGGGTTAGAGACCCAGTACTTC. This sequence encodes CASSPRGLETQYF. J is TRBJ2-5 and V is TRBV4-3, with D possibly matching TRBD2 (5 bases). V shed 4 bases and J shed 4 bases, with 10 bases lying between them. The CDR3 spans 13 residues. The V gene's germline CDR1 is LGHNA and CDR2 YSLEER.

The gene calls are TRBV19 and TRBJ2-5; 8 bases map to TRBD2. Trimming cost V 6 bases and J 2 bases; bases outside gene matches: 5. Germline values: CDR1 LNHDA, CDR2 SQIVND (reference sequence). The CDR3 extends over 14 amino acids. CDR3: CASSKLAEQETQYF. DNA for the CDR3: TGTGCCAGTAGCAAACTAGCGGAACAAGAGACCCAGTACTTC.

This clone was found once. The rearrangement links TRBV7-2 to TRBJ1-2; TRBD1 matches at 7 bases. CDR1 is SGHTA and CDR2 is FQGNSA in the germline V gene. V was clipped by 3 bases and J by 0 bases; unmatched bases: 7. The CDR3 runs to 16 residues. The CDR3 region has the DNA TGTGCCAGCAGCTTTGAGACGCAGGGGGCTAACTATGGCTACACCTTC. Its translation: CASSFETQGANYGYTF.

This clone was detected once. The genes are TRBV30 and TRBJ2-3; D gene uncertain. The CDR3 loop spans 16 amino acids. Trimming removed 0 bases from V and 1 base from J, with 14 bases in between. From germline, CDR1 is GTSNPN and CDR2 SVGIG (reference sequence). The CDR3 here is CAWSVGPRPGTDTQYF. The CDR3 DNA is TGTGCCTGGAGTGTAGGCCCCCGGCCGGGCACAGATACGCAGTATTTT.